One sample yielded the 10 T cell receptor beta chains listed below, sequenced in a study of cytomegalovirus exposure and HLA in healthy donors. This PCR relied on a set of 60 Vbeta primers and 13 Jbeta primers. The data were produced by immunoSEQ multiplex PCR, yet TCRdb's version contains in-frame clones alone and is incomplete. The sample carries around 140,000 clones, around 87% recorded once. Sample: PBMCs. These receptors were taken from a woman in her 30s in good health and CMV-seronegative.

The chain links TRBV19 to TRBJ2-1; 11 nucleotides agree with TRBD2. Germline CDR1 reads LNHDA; CDR2 reads SQIVND (reference sequence). The V and J ends lost 3 bases and 5 bases, in that order; junction bases with no gene match: 6. This CDR3 is 16 amino acids long. The chain's CDR3 is CASSITSGGPHNEQFF. The CDR3 DNA is TGTGCCAGTAGTATCACTAGCGGGGGCCCTCACAATGAGCAGTTCTTC.

The chain is built from TRBV4-2 and TRBJ2-3, with 10 bases matching TRBD2. The CDR3 spans 16 residues. The junction had 8 bases not matched to a gene; V was cut back by 1 base and J by 7 bases. The germline gives CDR1 LGHNA, CDR2 YNFKEQ. Here the CDR3 DNA reads TGTGCCAGCAGCCAAGCGGCTAGCGGGAGCGGTAATACGCAGTATTTT. Its translation is CASSQAASGSGNTQYF.

The genes are TRBV5-4 and TRBJ2-1; 7 bases are shared with TRBD2. The germline V gene encodes CDR1 SGHNT and CDR2 YYREEE (reference sequence). The V and J ends lost 4 bases and 10 bases, in that order; junction bases with no gene match: 2. The CDR3 has 11 residues. CDR3 nucleotides: TGTGCCAGCAGCCAGACTAGCGAGCAGTTCTTC. This sequence encodes CASSQTSEQFF. Combining the CDR3 with reference TRBV5-4 and TRBJ2-1 gives the whole variable domain ETGVTQSPTHLIKTRGQQVTLRCSSQSGHNTVSWYQQALGQGPQFIFQYYREEENGRGNFPPRFSGLQFPNYSSELNVNALELDDSALYLCASSQTSEQFFGPGTRLTVL.

To note about this clone: Relative to the germline gene, one junction end is altered; a read error may explain this. The rearrangement joins TRBV7-9 to TRBJ2-7, with 11 bases lining up with TRBD2. CDR3 length equals 16 residues. Germline loops: CDR1 SEHNR, CDR2 FQNEAQ (reference sequence). The CDR3 protein is CSSSPRTSGHSYEQYF. CDR3 DNA: TGTTCCAGCAGCCCTCGGACTAGCGGGCACTCCTACGAGCAGTACTTC.

The chain joins TRBV30 to TRBJ2-1; D gene uncertain. CDR3 length equals 13 residues. Trimming pared 3 bases from V and 0 bases from J, leaving 6 bases between. Germline V lookup: CDR1 GTSNPN, CDR2 SVGIG (reference sequence). For the CDR3, the DNA is TGTGCCTGGAGCCCGAGCTCCTACAATGAGCAGTTCTTC. Its protein is CAWSPSSYNEQFF.

The chain joins TRBV7-9 to TRBJ2-7; D may be TRBD1 (5 bases). There are 15 residues in the CDR3. The V end lost 0 bases, the J end lost 1 base, and 10 bases lay between the germline ends. CDR1 and CDR2 (germline): SEHNR, FQNEAQ (reference sequence). The DNA of the CDR3 is TGTGCCAGCAGCTTAGCCCCCCGGACATCCTACGAGCAGTACTTC. It codes for CASSLAPRTSYEQYF. The full variable domain, completed using reference TRBV7-9 and TRBJ2-7, is DTGVSQNPRHKITKRGQNVTFRCDPISEHNRLYWYRQTLGQGPEFLTYFQNEAQLEKSRLLSDRFSAERPKGSFSTLEIQRTEQGDSAMYLCASSLAPRTSYEQYFGPGTRLTVT.

The table lists this clone with a few counts. This chain joins TRBV4-1 and TRBJ1-4; a weak D match, TRBD1 (5 bases). The V end was cut by 3 bases, the J end by 2 bases, with 13 bases between. This CDR3 contains 16 residues. Germline CDR1 reads MGHRA; CDR2 reads YSYEKL. The CDR3 loop is CASSQGSDTTNEKLFF. CDR3 in DNA: TGCGCCAGCAGCCAGGGATCGGACACTACTAATGAAAAACTGTTTTTT.

The chain uses TRBV19 and TRBJ2-1, with 8 bases fitting TRBD2. Per germline, CDR1 LNHDA and CDR2 SQIVND (reference sequence). V dropped 1 base and J dropped 7; count of bases not matched to a gene: 3. The CDR3 runs to 14 residues. For the CDR3, the DNA is TGTGCCAGTAGTATAGCGGGGGGGAGTAATGAGCAGTTCTTC. Translating gives CASSIAGGSNEQFF.

The chain has TRBV7-9 and TRBJ2-5; TRBD1 aligns across 10 bases. The CDR3 is made up of 14 amino acids. The V gene end was trimmed by 6 bases and the J gene end by 5 bases; junction bases not matched to a gene: 6. Germline V CDR1 and CDR2: SEHNR, FQNEAQ (reference sequence). In DNA, the CDR3 is TGTGCCAGCAGGGGGACAGGGGCGGGCGAGACCCAGTACTTC. Protein product: CASRGTGAGETQYF.

This chain uses TRBV5-8 with TRBJ1-4; no clear D gene. This CDR3 is 13 amino acids long. The V end lost 7 bases, the J end lost 2 bases, and 9 bases lay between the germline ends. The germline gives CDR1 SGHTS, CDR2 YDEGEE. This CDR3 is CASGGFTNEKLFF. The CDR3 bases are TGTGCCAGCGGAGGGTTCACTAATGAAAAACTGTTTTTT.